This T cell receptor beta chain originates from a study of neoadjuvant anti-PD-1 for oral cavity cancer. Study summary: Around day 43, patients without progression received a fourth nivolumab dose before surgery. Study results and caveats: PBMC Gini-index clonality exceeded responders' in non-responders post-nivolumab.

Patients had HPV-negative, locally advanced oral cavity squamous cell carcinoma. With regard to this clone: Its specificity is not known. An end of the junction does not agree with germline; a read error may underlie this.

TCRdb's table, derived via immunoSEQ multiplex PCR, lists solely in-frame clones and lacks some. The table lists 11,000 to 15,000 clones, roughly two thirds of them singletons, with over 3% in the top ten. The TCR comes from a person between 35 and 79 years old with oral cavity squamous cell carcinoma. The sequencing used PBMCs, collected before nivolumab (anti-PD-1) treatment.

CDR3 nucleotide sequence: TGCGCCAGCACCCGGGACCCCGCAGACTTC. It codes for CASTRDPADF. The V call is TRBV5-1, the J call TRBJ2-7; D is perhaps TRBD1 or TRBD2 (5 bases each). CDR1 is SGHRS, CDR2 YFSETQ, per germline. The CDR3 is made up of 10 amino acids.